A single sample gave rise to the 24 T cell receptor beta chains below, sequenced in a study of T cell responses to AZD1222 COVID-19 vaccine. Sequenced by immunoSEQ multiplex PCR; TCRdb stores in-frame clones only, minus some. The sample holds about 140,000 clones; roughly nine tenths are singletons and the top ten take roughly 1.2%. This specimen consisted of peripheral blood, obtained 28 days after the second AZD1222 dose. Source of these receptors: an adult who received the AZD1222 COVID-19 vaccine.

The chain uses TRBV4-1 and TRBJ2-7; 7 bases line up with TRBD2. After removal of 4 bases from V and 4 bases from J, the junction contained 7 bases not matched to a gene. The CDR3 sequence is 14 residues long. In germline, CDR1 is MGHRA, CDR2 YSYEKL. CDR3 in DNA: TGCGCCAGCAGCCCTGGGGGGGAACCGTACGAGCAGTACTTC. Translated: CASSPGGEPYEQYF.

V gene TRBV4-2 combines with J gene TRBJ1-1; no clear D. V lost 0 bases and J 1 base, leaving 9 bases between the germline ends. CDR1 and CDR2 (germline): LGHNA, YNFKEQ. The CDR3 contains 15 residues. CDR3 sequence (DNA): TGTGCCAGCAGCCAAGAGGCGGCAACGAACACTGAAGCTTTCTTT. It yields the protein CASSQEAATNTEAFF.

This sequence joins TRBV7-9 and TRBJ1-1; D gene ambiguous. Trimming shortened V by 4 bases and J by 11 bases, and 23 bases separated the two germline ends. The CDR3 contains 15 residues. CDR1 is SEHNR and CDR2 is FQNEAQ in the germline V gene (reference sequence). CDR3 coding DNA: TGTGCCAGCAGCTCCCCCAAGTATGAGGTTTCTGGGGCTTTCTTT. Translation gives CASSSPKYEVSGAFF.

This chain links TRBV28 with TRBJ1-1; D perhaps matches TRBD1 (5 bases). The CDR3 loop spans 12 amino acids. Deletions cut 7 bases from V and 5 bases from J, with 11 bases between. Germline CDR1 MDHEN, CDR2 SYDVKM. CDR3 bases: TGTGCCAGCACCCTGGGGGGGACTGAAGCTTTCTTT. Its translation is CASTLGGTEAFF. Together with reference TRBV28 and TRBJ1-1, the CDR3 gives the full variable domain: DVKVTQSSRYLVKRTGEKVFLECVQDMDHENMFWYRQDPGLGLRLIYFSYDVKMKEKGDIPEGYSVSREKKERFSLILESASTNQTSMYLCASTLGGTEAFFGQGTRLTVV.

This clone was counted between two and nine times. The chain links TRBV4-1 to TRBJ2-3; unclear D gene. Trimming took off 0 bases at V and 3 bases at J, with 7 bases between the two ends. The CDR3 totals 14 residues. Germline assignment: CDR1 MGHRA and CDR2 YSYEKL. The DNA for the CDR3 is TGCGCCAGCAGCCAAGAACTGACGACAGATACGCAGTATTTT. Translation gives CASSQELTTDTQYF.

J is TRBJ2-6 and V is TRBV27; tentatively, D is TRBD2 (6 bases). With 7 bases removed from V and 4 bases from J, the gap between germline ends came to 14 bases. Germline CDR1 is MNHEY and CDR2 is SMNVEV (reference sequence). The CDR3 spans 15 residues. The CDR3: CASTPAGPGANVLTF. As DNA, the CDR3 is TGTGCCAGCACACCGGCGGGGCCAGGGGCCAACGTCCTGACTTTC.

The chain employs TRBV7-9 and TRBJ1-1; D uncertain. The CDR3 has 15 residues. The germline V gene has CDR1 SEHNR and CDR2 FQNEAQ (reference sequence). Trimming pared 5 bases from V and 0 bases from J, leaving 13 bases between. CDR3 sequence (DNA): TGTGCCAGCAGCGATGAGGCAGGCGTGAACACTGAAGCTTTCTTT. Amino acids: CASSDEAGVNTEAFF.

This rearrangement joins TRBV6-1 to TRBJ1-1; no clear D gene. Trimming took 3 bases from V and 3 from J, leaving 14 bases between them. This CDR3 is 15 amino acids long. Germline loops: CDR1 MNHNS, CDR2 SASEGT. The chain's CDR3 is CASSDVAGSYTEAFF. The CDR3 DNA reads as TGTGCCAGCAGTGATGTGGCGGGGAGCTACACTGAAGCTTTCTTT.

The rearrangement links TRBV6-4 to TRBJ2-7; D is perhaps TRBD1 or TRBD2 (5 bases each). V lost 9 bases and J lost 5, with 17 bases in between. CDR3 length equals 13 residues. Germline assignment: CDR1 MRHNA and CDR2 SNTAGT. CDR3 DNA: TGTGCCAGATGGGGCTTTTCGGGGCACGAGCAGTACTTC. Translating gives CARWGFSGHEQYF.

This chain joins TRBV27 and TRBJ1-2; TRBD1 agrees at 8 bases. V lost 2 bases and J lost 2; bases outside the gene matches: 7. The CDR3 is 16 amino acids. Germline CDR1 MNHEY, CDR2 SMNVEV (reference sequence). CDR3 nucleotides: TGTGCCAGCAGTTTAAGGGGGACAGGACGCAACTATGGCTACACCTTC. This sequence encodes CASSLRGTGRNYGYTF.

The chain has TRBV5-4 and TRBJ2-5, with 7 bases lining up with TRBD2. The CDR3 has 14 amino acids. Germline CDR1 SGHNT, CDR2 YYREEE (reference sequence). After removal of 4 bases from V and 2 bases from J, the junction contained 5 bases not matched to a gene. The CDR3 nucleotides read TGTGCCAGCAGCGCCGGACTAGTACAAGAGACCCAGTACTTC. It is translated as CASSAGLVQETQYF. Full variable domain (outside the CDR3, taken from reference TRBV5-4 and TRBJ2-5): ETGVTQSPTHLIKTRGQQVTLRCSSQSGHNTVSWYQQALGQGPQFIFQYYREEENGRGNFPPRFSGLQFPNYSSELNVNALELDDSALYLCASSAGLVQETQYFGPGTRLLVL.

This clone has a handful of counts. The chain combines TRBV4-2 with TRBJ1-4; D remains ambiguous. This CDR3 has 15 amino acids. In germline, CDR1 is LGHNA, CDR2 YNFKEQ. V dropped 3 bases and J dropped 0 bases, with 8 bases sitting between them. CDR3 DNA sequence: TGTGCCAGCAGCCAGGAGATTACAACTAATGAAAAACTGTTTTTT. Encoded protein: CASSQEITTNEKLFF.

The rearrangement joins TRBV4-3 to TRBJ2-1, with D tentatively TRBD2 (5 bases). Germline CDR1 LGHNA, CDR2 YSLEER. Trimming removed 0 bases at V and 2 bases at J, with 14 bases between. CDR3 size: 17 residues. CDR3 amino acids: CASSQDVGGPPYNEQFF. The CDR3 nucleotides read TGCGCCAGCAGCCAAGATGTTGGCGGGCCCCCCTACAATGAGCAGTTCTTC.

The rearrangement links TRBV14 to TRBJ1-2; 8 positions agree with TRBD1. From germline, CDR1 is SGHDN and CDR2 FVKESK. The CDR3 has 16 amino acids. J gave up 8 bases and V 2 bases, and 13 bases lay outside the gene matches. CDR3 residues: CASSQFGNRGSGGYTF. The CDR3 DNA reads as TGTGCCAGCAGCCAATTCGGAAACAGGGGGAGTGGAGGCTACACCTTC.

The chain recombines TRBV10-1 with TRBJ2-5; TRBD2 might be the D (6 bases). The V end lost 2 bases, the J end lost 6 bases, and 16 bases lay between the germline ends. CDR3 length: 15 residues. The V gene's germline CDR1 is WNHNN and CDR2 SYGVQD (reference sequence). For the CDR3, the DNA is TGCGCCAGCAGTGAGGACGCGGGGCCCAGGAAGACCCAGTACTTC. It codes for CASSEDAGPRKTQYF.

The chain joins TRBV19 to TRBJ2-6; D is unresolved. The germline gives CDR1 LNHDA, CDR2 SQIVND (reference sequence). This CDR3 is built from 16 residues. Deletions cut 5 bases from V and 1 base from J, with 12 bases between. CDR3 DNA: TGTGCCAGTAGTCCGAGGAAAGGGTCTGGGGCCAACGTCCTGACTTTC. The encoded protein is CASSPRKGSGANVLTF.

The J gene is TRBJ1-1, the V gene TRBV5-5, with TRBD1 matching over 9 bases. The CDR3 extends over 18 amino acids. From germline, CDR1 is SGHKS and CDR2 YYEKEE (reference sequence). Unmatched junction bases numbered 9, after V lost 0 bases and J lost 0 bases. The CDR3 DNA follows: TGTGCCAGCAGCTTGGGACCCGGGACAGGGTTAATGAACACTGAAGCTTTCTTT. The encoded protein is CASSLGPGTGLMNTEAFF.

The rearrangement links TRBV19 to TRBJ1-4, with no clear D. The germline V gene encodes CDR1 LNHDA and CDR2 SQIVND (reference sequence). V lost 8 bases and J lost 6, with 7 bases in between. The CDR3 runs 11 residues. CDR3 sequence reads: CASLNYEKLFF. CDR3 nucleotides: TGTGCCAGTCTCAATTATGAAAAACTGTTTTTT.

CDR3 bases: TGTGCCATGAGCGGTCGGGGGGGCACAGATACGCAGTATTTT. Its translation: CAMSGRGGTDTQYF. V gene TRBV6-6 combines with J gene TRBJ2-3; 7 bases are shared with TRBD2. Germline V gene sequence: CDR1 MNHNY, CDR2 SVGAGI (reference sequence). Unmatched junction bases numbered 8, after V lost 10 bases and J lost 1 base. CDR3 length: 14 residues.

V is TRBV7-9 and J is TRBJ2-7, with D possibly being TRBD2 (6 bases). The CDR3 extends over 12 amino acids. Trimming shortened V by 6 bases and J by 3 bases, and 9 bases separated the two germline ends. Germline loops: CDR1 SEHNR, CDR2 FQNEAQ (reference sequence). For the CDR3, the DNA is TGTGCCAGCAGTGGAGGGGACTACGAGCAGTACTTC. This encodes CASSGGDYEQYF.

The V call is TRBV10-1, the J call TRBJ1-2; 7 bases agree with TRBD1. CDR1 and CDR2 from the germline V gene are WNHNN and SYGVQD (reference sequence). V trimming: 7 bases; J trimming: 1 base; junction bases outside the gene matches: 9. The CDR3 is 15 residues long. In DNA form, the CDR3 reads TGCGCCAGCAAATTTAACAGGGGAAATAACTATGGCTACACCTTC. This gives the protein CASKFNRGNNYGYTF.

V and J are TRBV28 and TRBJ2-3, with TRBD2 identical over 8 bases. The germline gives CDR1 MDHEN, CDR2 SYDVKM. V was clipped by 1 base and J by 1 base; unmatched bases: 4. The CDR3 is made up of 16 amino acids. CDR3: CASSLFPGGGTDTQYF. The CDR3 DNA follows: TGTGCCAGCAGTTTATTCCCGGGGGGGGGCACAGATACGCAGTATTTT.

This clone was observed once. This sequence joins TRBV11-2 and TRBJ1-1; TRBD1 aligns across 8 bases. The CDR3 runs to 15 residues. With V trimmed by 1 base and J by 3 bases, 4 bases remained unmatched. From germline, CDR1 is SGHAT and CDR2 FQNNGV. CDR3 protein: CASSLGPGGYTEAFF. The DNA for the CDR3 is TGTGCCAGCAGCTTAGGCCCAGGGGGCTACACTGAAGCTTTCTTT.

The V call is TRBV14, the J call TRBJ2-7, with D maybe TRBD2 (6 bases). The V gene's germline CDR1 is SGHDN and CDR2 FVKESK. V shed 1 base and J shed 2 bases, with 6 bases lying between them. The CDR3 loop spans 13 amino acids. As DNA, the CDR3 is TGTGCCAGCAGCCAAGGGAGGGCCTACGAGCAGTACTTC. It specifies CASSQGRAYEQYF.